This TCR beta chain came from a study of CD8 T cells in Susac syndrome. Overall study findings and caveats: In its TCR sequencing and HLA analysis, the study acknowledged that the number of individuals was relatively small.

On this clonotype: As yet, its antigen is unknown.

The CDR3 has 15 amino acids. V lost 3 bases to trimming and J lost 3 bases, with 15 bases between them. The germline V gene encodes CDR1 SGHRS and CDR2 YFSETQ. With random hexamers, reverse transcription was performed on about 0.5 to 1 ug of RNA. Multiplex PCR with immunoSEQ amplified the TCR beta CDR3 across 54 Vbeta and 13 Jbeta. Via MiXCR, TCRdb re-called the immunoSEQ multiplex PCR reads, giving one row per CDR3 protein. The table includes roughly 190,000 distinct CDR3 sequences, 91% detected once. Sequenced: CD4+ T cells from PBMCs. The receptor was derived from a human donor with Susac syndrome. This sequence joins TRBV5-1 and TRBJ1-1; the D is unclear. In DNA form, the CDR3 reads TGCGCCAGCAGCTCTACTAGTGGTGTGGACACTGAAGCTTTCTTT. Translated: CASSSTSGVDTEAFF.